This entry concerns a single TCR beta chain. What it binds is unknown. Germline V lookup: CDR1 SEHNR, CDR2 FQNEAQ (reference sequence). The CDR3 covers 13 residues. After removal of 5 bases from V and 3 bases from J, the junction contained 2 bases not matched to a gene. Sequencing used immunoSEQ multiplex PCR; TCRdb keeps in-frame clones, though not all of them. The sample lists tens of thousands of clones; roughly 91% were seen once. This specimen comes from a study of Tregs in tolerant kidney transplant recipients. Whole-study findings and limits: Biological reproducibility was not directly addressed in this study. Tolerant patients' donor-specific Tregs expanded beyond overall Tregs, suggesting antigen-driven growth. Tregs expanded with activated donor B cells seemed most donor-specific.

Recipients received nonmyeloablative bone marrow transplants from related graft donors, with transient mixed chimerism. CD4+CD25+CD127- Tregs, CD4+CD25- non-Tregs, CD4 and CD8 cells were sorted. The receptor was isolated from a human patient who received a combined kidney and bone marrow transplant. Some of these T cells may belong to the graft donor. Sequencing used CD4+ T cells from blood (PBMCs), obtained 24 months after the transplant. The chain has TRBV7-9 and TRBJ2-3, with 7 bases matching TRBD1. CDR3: CASSPGGTDTQYF. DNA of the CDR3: TGTGCCAGCAGCCCAGGGGGAACAGATACGCAGTATTTT.